The T cell receptor beta chain under discussion was sequenced for a study of blood T cell repertoires in COVID-19. Study overall: Samples taken during acute and convalescent COVID-19 were collected in the United States, Italy and Spain.

The germline CDR1 and CDR2 sequences are LGHNA and YSLEER. V lost 1 base and J 4 bases, leaving 18 bases between the germline ends. The CDR3 spans 17 residues. TCRdb keeps only in-frame clones here, not all; method: immunoSEQ multiplex PCR. The sample holds 200,000 or so clones; 88% are singletons and the top ten take approximately 2.7%. The rearrangement links TRBV4-3 to TRBJ2-3; D unresolved. This clonotype was sampled from a woman aged 30 to 39 who had recovered from COVID-19. Sequencing was carried out using PBMCs or T cells enriched from blood (not recorded which). CDR3 protein: CASSQGRTGRRADTQYF. DNA of the CDR3: TGCGCCAGCAGCCAAGGCCGAACTGGGCGCCGCGCAGATACGCAGTATTTT.